This T cell receptor (beta chain) was recorded in a study of blood T cell repertoires in COVID-19. Across the whole study: COVID-19 samples collected from the United States, Italy and Spain covered acute and convalescent phases.

In the original processing: For nucleated cells, counts were estimated from reference gene primer amplification. The method was immunoSEQ multiplex PCR; TCRdb's version includes in-frame clones alone and lacks a portion of them. That table supplies the V and J calls and clone size; D and trimming were determined from the DNA. The sample lists about 160,000 clones; around nine tenths were seen once. V gave up 0 bases and J gave up 7 bases; unmatched junction bases: 8. The CDR3 is 15 residues long. Per the germline V gene, CDR1 is SGDLS and CDR2 is YYNGEE. The chain employs TRBV9 and TRBJ1-2; the match to TRBD1 covers 8 bases. This TCR was recovered from a man aged 55 to 70 with active or convalescent COVID-19. The sequencing sample was made of peripheral blood. CDR3 in DNA: TGTGCCAGCAGCGTAGAAGGTGGACAGGGTGGTGGCTACACCTTC. Its translation: CASSVEGGQGGGYTF.